One and the same sample provided the 3 T cell receptor beta chains below, sequenced in a study of blood T cell repertoires in COVID-19. Using immunoSEQ multiplex PCR, the repertoire was profiled, and TCRdb retains in-frame clones only, with some absent. The sample yields roughly 190,000 clones, 94% seen once. The sequenced material came from peripheral blood. Source of these receptors: a man aged 25-45 years with COVID-19, enrolled during active disease.

This clone appeared once. The genes are TRBV2 and TRBJ2-1; maybe TRBD2 (6 bases). This CDR3 region has 14 residues. The V end was cut by 4 bases, the J end by 4 bases, with 11 bases between. From germline, CDR1 is SNHLY and CDR2 FYNNEI. The CDR3 coding sequence is TGTGCCAGCAGTGGCGGGGAGCTATACAATGAGCAGTTCTTC. This sequence encodes CASSGGELYNEQFF.

This chain connects TRBV5-1 to TRBJ2-2; 7 bases align to TRBD2. Trimming at V came to 4 bases and at J to 0 bases, leaving 3 bases not matched to a gene. Germline V CDR1 and CDR2: SGHRS, YFSETQ. The length of the CDR3 is 15 residues. CDR3 sequence reads: CASSGGGANTGELFF. In nucleotides, the CDR3 is TGCGCCAGCAGCGGCGGGGGTGCGAACACCGGGGAGCTGTTTTTT.

V gene TRBV5-3 combines with J gene TRBJ1-2, with a possible D match to TRBD1 (6 bases). TRBV5-3 has ORF status, its function being uncertain. CDR3 length equals 15 residues. Trimming left V 0 bases short and J 6 bases short, with 15 bases between. CDR3 loop: CARSLVLQGSHGYTF. The CDR3, as DNA: TGTGCCAGAAGCTTGGTTTTACAGGGAAGCCATGGCTACACCTTC.